These 16 T cell receptor beta chains originate from one sample sequenced in a study of tumor and adjacent non-tumor tissue in lung cancer. The library came from three nested PCR rounds adapted from ARM-PCR protocols. MiXCR was run by TCRdb on the multiplex PCR reads, yielding one entry per CDR3 protein. The sample includes 90,000 to 100,000 distinct CDR3 sequences, about 80% of them seen just once. This sample's RNA came from whole unsorted tissue. More than 3 cm separated this lung sample from the edge of the tumor. Input material: distant non-tumor lung tissue. Receptors originate from a man between 60 and 70 years old with small cell lung cancer.

With regard to this clonotype: With a much larger clone just one base away, this may be a read error. The chain is built from TRBV7-9 and TRBJ2-5; the match to TRBD2 covers 7 bases. The CDR3 covers 15 residues. Germline values: CDR1 SEHNR, CDR2 FQNEAQ (reference sequence). The CDR3 is CASSLGAGVQEIQYF. The CDR3 DNA reads as TGTGCCAGCAGCTTAGGGGCGGGAGTCCAAGAGATCCAGTACTTC.

Comment on this clonotype: A clone one base away is much larger, so this may be a read error. This rearrangement joins TRBV7-9 to TRBJ1-5; D gene uncertain. There are 13 residues in the CDR3. The germline V gene has CDR1 SEHNR and CDR2 FQNEAQ (reference sequence). The CDR3 DNA sequence: TGTGCCAGCAGCTTAGCAGACAATCGGCCCCAGCATTTT. This gives the protein CASSLADNRPQHF.

This clonotype was recorded at least ten times. One junction end disagrees with the germline gene, perhaps due to a read error. The V gene is TRBV11-2, the J gene TRBJ2-7, with 7 bases lining up with TRBD2. Germline V gene lookup returns CDR1 SGHAT and CDR2 FQNNGV. The CDR3 is 15 residues long. CDR3 DNA sequence: TGTGCCAGCAGCTTAGATTCGAGCGGGATTTACGAGCAGTGCTTC. Translated, it gives CASSLDSSGIYEQCF.

Concerning this clonotype itself: This CDR3 fails to terminate in the conserved phenylalanine or tryptophan, so it likely reflects a read error. This rearrangement joins TRBV4-1 to TRBJ1-5; D might be TRBD1 (6 bases). Germline assignment: CDR1 MGHRA and CDR2 YSYEKL. The CDR3 covers 15 residues. The CDR3 region is CTSSQGGGGYQPQHL. As DNA, the CDR3 is TGCACCAGCAGCCAAGGAGGGGGGGGTTATCAGCCCCAGCATTTA.

Regarding this clonotype: Without the conserved terminal phenylalanine or tryptophan, this CDR3 likely stems from a read error. This chain links TRBV4-1 with TRBJ1-1, with D perhaps matching TRBD1 (5 bases). Trimming removed 1 base from V and 8 bases from J, with 17 bases in between. Germline V gene sequence: CDR1 MGHRA, CDR2 YSYEKL. This CDR3 has 15 residues. This CDR3 reads CASSQVPGRCTEAFS. CDR3 DNA sequence: TGCGCCAGCAGCCAAGTTCCAGGGCGTTGCACCGAAGCTTTCTCT.

To note about this clonotype: At one boundary the junction diverges from the germline segment, which might be a read error. This rearrangement joins TRBV7-9 to TRBJ2-3; no clear D gene. This CDR3 is 13 amino acids long. Germline values: CDR1 SEHNR, CDR2 FQNEAQ (reference sequence). The CDR3 nucleotides read TGTGCCAGCAGCCCAAGAAATACAGATATGCAGTATTTT. It codes for CASSPRNTDMQYF.

A remark on this clonotype: Being one base from a much bigger clone, this may be a read error. This chain links TRBV24-1 with TRBJ2-1; D ambiguous. The ends were cut back, 4 bases at V and 5 bases at J, with 14 bases in the middle. Germline V CDR1 and CDR2: KGHDR, SFDVKD. The CDR3 is 15 amino acids. CDR3 in DNA: TGTGCCACCAGTGACAGGAGCCCTACCCACAATGAGCAGTTCTTC. It is translated as CATSDRSPTHNEQFF.

About this clonotype itself: This may be a read error, as it is one base from a much larger clone. The chain joins TRBV28 to TRBJ1-1; 11 bases are a match to TRBD1. The CDR3 sequence is 18 residues long. Germline V lookup: CDR1 MDHEN, CDR2 SYDVKM. CDR3 coding DNA: TGTGCCAACAGTTCGGCCGGACAGGGGGCCTTGTTCAACACTGAAGCTTTCTTT. This sequence encodes CANSSAGQGALFNTEAFF. Full variable domain (remainder filled in from reference TRBV28 and TRBJ1-1): DVKVTQSSRYLVKRTGEKVFLECVQDMDHENMFWYRQDPGLGLRLIYFSYDVKMKEKGDIPEGYSVSREKKERFSLILESASTNQTSMYLCANSSAGQGALFNTEAFFGQGTRLTVV.

To note about this clonotype: It may be a read error: a sequence one base away is much more abundant. V is TRBV5-1 and J is TRBJ1-1; possible D gene TRBD1, 5 bases. With 3 bases removed from V and 8 bases from J, the gap between germline ends came to 14 bases. The CDR3 has 13 amino acids. Germline lookup yields CDR1 SGHRS and CDR2 YFSETQ. CDR3 loop: CASSSDVGDEAFF. As DNA, the CDR3 is TGCGCCAGCAGCTCTGATGTAGGGGACGAAGCTTTCTTT.

Details on this clonotype: Its ends do not fully match the called genes, so a read error is possible. The chain links TRBV4-1 to TRBJ2-2; D is possibly TRBD1 (7 bases). CDR1 MGHRA and CDR2 YSYEKL come from the germline V gene. This CDR3 contains 15 residues. The CDR3 loop reads CASNCRGAYTWELFF. CDR3 nucleotide sequence: TGCGCCAGCAACTGCAGGGGGGCCTATACTTGGGAGCTGTTCTTT.

The rearrangement uses TRBV11-1 and TRBJ2-7; D is unresolved. Germline values: CDR1 SGHAT, CDR2 FQDESV (reference sequence). This CDR3 spans 13 amino acids. CDR3 region: CANSLGRRYEQYV. The CDR3 bases are TGTGCCAACAGCTTAGGGCGGCGGTACGAGCAGTACGTC.

The V gene is TRBV7-9, the J gene TRBJ1-2; D not certain. CDR1 and CDR2 from the germline V gene are SEHNR and FQNEAQ (reference sequence). V was clipped by 1 base and J by 3 bases, with 15 bases between them. The length of the CDR3 is 16 residues. The CDR3 here is CASSLGGSGSYYGYTF. In DNA, the CDR3 is TGTGCCAGCAGCTTAGGTGGCAGCGGATCGTACTATGGCTACACCTTC.

This clonotype was found many times. DNA of the CDR3: TGCAGTGCCTACGGGCCCCTACTTAATGAAAAACTGTTTTTT. It specifies CSAYGPLLNEKLFF. The chain employs TRBV20-1 and TRBJ1-4; D ambiguous. From germline, CDR1 is DFQATT and CDR2 SNEGSKA (reference sequence). V was cut by 6 bases and J by 4 bases, with 15 bases left in between. The CDR3 has 14 amino acids.

The chain combines TRBV5-4 with TRBJ2-3; no clear D gene. The J call is in doubt because the DNA end fits TRBJ1-5 better. CDR3 length: 16 amino acids. Germline loops: CDR1 SGHNT, CDR2 YYREEE (reference sequence). The CDR3 here is CASSPGDRRSTDTQHF. The CDR3 nucleotides read TGTGCCAGCAGCCCCGGGGATCGACGGAGCACAGATACGCAGCATTTT.

Regarding this clonotype: One end of the junction fails to match germline, which may point to a read error. The V call is TRBV20-1, the J call TRBJ2-1, with D perhaps matching TRBD2 (6 bases). Per the germline V gene, CDR1 is DFQATT and CDR2 is SNEGSKA (reference sequence). The CDR3 contains 13 residues. The CDR3 reads CNARAGVHNEQFF. CDR3 DNA: TGCAATGCTAGAGCGGGCGTGCACAATGAGCAGTTCTTC.

Comment on this clonotype: Since a much larger clone is just one base distant, this may be a read error. The V call is TRBV7-9, the J call TRBJ2-3; D is possibly TRBD2 (5 bases). Per germline, CDR1 SEHNR and CDR2 FQNEAQ (reference sequence). CDR3 length: 13 residues. The CDR3 DNA reads TGTGCCAGCTGCTTAGCGACGGGAGATACGCAGTATTTT. Its translation is CASCLATGDTQYF.